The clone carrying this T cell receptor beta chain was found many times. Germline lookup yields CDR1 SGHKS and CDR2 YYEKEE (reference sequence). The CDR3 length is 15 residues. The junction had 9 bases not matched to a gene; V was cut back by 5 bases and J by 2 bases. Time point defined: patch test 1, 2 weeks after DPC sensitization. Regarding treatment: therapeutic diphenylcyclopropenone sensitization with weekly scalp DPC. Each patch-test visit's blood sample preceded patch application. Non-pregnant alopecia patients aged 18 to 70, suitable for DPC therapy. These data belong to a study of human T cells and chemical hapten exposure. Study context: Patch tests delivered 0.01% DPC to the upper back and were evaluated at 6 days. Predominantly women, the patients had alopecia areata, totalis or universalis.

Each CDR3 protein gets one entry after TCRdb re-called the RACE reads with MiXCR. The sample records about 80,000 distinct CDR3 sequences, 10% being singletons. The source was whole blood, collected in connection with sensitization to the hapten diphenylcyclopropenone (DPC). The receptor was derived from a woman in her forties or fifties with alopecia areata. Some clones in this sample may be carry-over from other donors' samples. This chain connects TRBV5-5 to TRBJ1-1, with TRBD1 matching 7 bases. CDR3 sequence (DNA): TGTGCCAGCAGTTCCACAGGGGTCCTTAACACTGAAGCTTTCTTT. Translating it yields CASSSTGVLNTEAFF.